The present TCR beta chain was sequenced within a study of cytomegalovirus exposure and HLA in healthy donors. Across the study: The study placed about 86% of its approximately 360 genotyped donors in the Caucasian-associated ancestry cluster.

Trimming took 4 bases from V and 1 from J; bases not matched to a gene: 6. Germline CDR1 reads SGHRS; CDR2 reads YFSETQ. The CDR3 is 15 amino acids. Researchers ran the PCR with 60 Vbeta and 13 Jbeta primers. Generated by immunoSEQ multiplex PCR, the TCRdb table keeps only in-frame clones and is missing some. Of 60,000 or so clones detected, roughly 80% appear once; the ten largest clones hold 2.5% to 3.5%. The TCR was taken from a woman in her 40s in good health and CMV-seropositive. V usage is TRBV5-1 and J usage is TRBJ1-1; TRBD1 aligns across 8 bases. Material: PBMCs. CDR3 sequence: CASSLIQGGNTEAFF. CDR3 nucleotide sequence: TGCGCCAGCAGCCTAATACAGGGGGGGAACACTGAAGCTTTCTTT.